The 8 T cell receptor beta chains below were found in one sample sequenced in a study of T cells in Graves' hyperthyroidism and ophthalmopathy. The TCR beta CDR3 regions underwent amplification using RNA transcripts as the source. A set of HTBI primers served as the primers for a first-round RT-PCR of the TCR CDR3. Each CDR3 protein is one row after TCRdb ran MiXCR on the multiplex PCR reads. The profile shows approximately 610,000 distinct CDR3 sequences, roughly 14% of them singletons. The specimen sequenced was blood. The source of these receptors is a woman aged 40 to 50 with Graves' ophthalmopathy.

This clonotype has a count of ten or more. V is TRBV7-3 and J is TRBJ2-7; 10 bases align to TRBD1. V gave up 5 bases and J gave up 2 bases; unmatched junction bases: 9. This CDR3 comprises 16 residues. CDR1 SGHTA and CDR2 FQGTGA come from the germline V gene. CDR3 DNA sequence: TGTGCCAGCAGCCCGGCCGGGACAGGGGCTCCCTACGAGCAGTACTTC. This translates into CASSPAGTGAPYEQYF. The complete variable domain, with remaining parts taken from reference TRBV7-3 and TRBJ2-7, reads GAGVSQTPSNKVTEKGKYVELRCDPISGHTALYWYRQSLGQGPEFLIYFQGTGAADDSGLPNDRFFAVRPEGSVSTLKIQRTERGDSAVYLCASSPAGTGAPYEQYFGPGTRLTVT.

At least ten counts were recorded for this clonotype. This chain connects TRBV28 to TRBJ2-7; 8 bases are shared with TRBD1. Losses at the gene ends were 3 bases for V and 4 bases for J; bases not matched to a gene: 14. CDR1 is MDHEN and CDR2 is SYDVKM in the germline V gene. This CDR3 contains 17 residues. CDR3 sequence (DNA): TGTGCCAGCAGTTTTAACCCCGGGGACAGGCGGATGTACGAGCAGTACTTC. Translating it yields CASSFNPGDRRMYEQYF.

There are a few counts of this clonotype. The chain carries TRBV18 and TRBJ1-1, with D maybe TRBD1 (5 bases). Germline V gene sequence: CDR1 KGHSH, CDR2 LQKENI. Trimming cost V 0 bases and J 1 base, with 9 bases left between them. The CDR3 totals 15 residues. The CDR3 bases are TGTGCCAGCTCACCACCCGGCAGGGCGAACACTGAAGCTTTCTTT. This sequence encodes CASSPPGRANTEAFF.

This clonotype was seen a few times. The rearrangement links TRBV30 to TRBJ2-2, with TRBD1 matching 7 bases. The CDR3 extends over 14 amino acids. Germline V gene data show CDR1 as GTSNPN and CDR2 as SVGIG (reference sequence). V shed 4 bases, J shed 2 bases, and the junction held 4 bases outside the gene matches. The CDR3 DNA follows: TGTGCCTGGATGGGACAGCCTAACACCGGGGAGCTGTTTTTT. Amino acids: CAWMGQPNTGELFF.

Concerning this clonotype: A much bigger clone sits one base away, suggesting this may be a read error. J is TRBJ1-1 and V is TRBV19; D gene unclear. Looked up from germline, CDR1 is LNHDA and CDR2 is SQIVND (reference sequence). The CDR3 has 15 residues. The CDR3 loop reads CASSISAATNTDAFF. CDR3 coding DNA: TGTGCCAGTAGTATCTCGGCAGCAACGAACACTGACGCTTTCTTT.

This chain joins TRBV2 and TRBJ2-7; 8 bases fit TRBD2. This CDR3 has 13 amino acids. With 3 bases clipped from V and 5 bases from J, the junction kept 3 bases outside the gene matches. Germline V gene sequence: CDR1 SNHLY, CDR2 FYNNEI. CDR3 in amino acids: CASSDGGAHEQYF. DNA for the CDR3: TGTGCCAGCAGTGACGGGGGGGCCCACGAGCAGTACTTC.

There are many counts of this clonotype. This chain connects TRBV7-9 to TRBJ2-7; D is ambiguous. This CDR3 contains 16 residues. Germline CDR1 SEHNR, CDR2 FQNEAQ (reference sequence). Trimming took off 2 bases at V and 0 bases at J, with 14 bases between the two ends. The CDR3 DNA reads TGTGCCAGCAGCTTAACCGCCGCGTGGAGCTCCTACGAGCAGTACTTC. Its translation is CASSLTAAWSSYEQYF.

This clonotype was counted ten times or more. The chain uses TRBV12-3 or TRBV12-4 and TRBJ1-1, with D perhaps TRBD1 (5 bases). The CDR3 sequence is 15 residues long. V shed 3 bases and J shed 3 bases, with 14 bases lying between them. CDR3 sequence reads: CASSFWGVKDTEAFF. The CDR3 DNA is TGTGCCAGCAGTTTTTGGGGGGTAAAGGACACTGAAGCTTTCTTT.